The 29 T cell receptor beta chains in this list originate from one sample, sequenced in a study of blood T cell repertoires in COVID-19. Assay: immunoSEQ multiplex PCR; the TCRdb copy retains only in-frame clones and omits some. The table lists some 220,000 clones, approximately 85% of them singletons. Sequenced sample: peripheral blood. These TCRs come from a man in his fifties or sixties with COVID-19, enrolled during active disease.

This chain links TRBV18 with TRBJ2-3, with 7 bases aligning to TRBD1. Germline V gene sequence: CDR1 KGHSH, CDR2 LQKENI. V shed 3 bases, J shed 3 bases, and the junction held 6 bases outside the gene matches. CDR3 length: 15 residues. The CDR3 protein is CASSPNRQGTDTQYF. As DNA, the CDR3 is TGTGCCAGCTCACCCAATCGACAGGGTACAGATACGCAGTATTTT.

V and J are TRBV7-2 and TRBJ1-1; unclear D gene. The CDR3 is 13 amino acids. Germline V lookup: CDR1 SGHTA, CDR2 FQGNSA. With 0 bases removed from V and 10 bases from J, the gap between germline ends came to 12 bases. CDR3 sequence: CASSLALGRGAFF. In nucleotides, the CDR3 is TGTGCCAGCAGCTTAGCTTTAGGGAGAGGAGCTTTCTTT. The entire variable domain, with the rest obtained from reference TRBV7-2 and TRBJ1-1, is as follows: GAGVSQSPSNKVTEKGKDVELRCDPISGHTALYWYRQSLGQGLEFLIYFQGNSAPDKSGLPSDRFSAERTGGSVSTLTIQRTQQEDSAVYLCASSLALGRGAFFGQGTRLTVV.

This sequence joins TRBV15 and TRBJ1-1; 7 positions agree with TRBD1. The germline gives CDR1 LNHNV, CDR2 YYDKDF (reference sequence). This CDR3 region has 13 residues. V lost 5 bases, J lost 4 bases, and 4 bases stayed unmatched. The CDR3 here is CATSHSGGTEAFF. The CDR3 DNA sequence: TGTGCCACCAGCCATTCAGGGGGCACTGAAGCTTTCTTT.

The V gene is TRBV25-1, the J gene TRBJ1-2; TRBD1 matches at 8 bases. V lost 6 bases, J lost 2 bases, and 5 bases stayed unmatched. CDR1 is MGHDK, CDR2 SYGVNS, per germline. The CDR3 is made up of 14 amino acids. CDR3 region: CASRLTGVNYGYTF. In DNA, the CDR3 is TGTGCCAGCAGGTTGACAGGGGTCAACTATGGCTACACCTTC.

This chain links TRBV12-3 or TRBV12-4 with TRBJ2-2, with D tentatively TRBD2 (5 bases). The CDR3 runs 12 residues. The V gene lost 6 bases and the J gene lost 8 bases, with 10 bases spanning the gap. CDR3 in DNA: TGTGCCAGCAGACCACGGGAAGGGGAGCTGTTTTTT. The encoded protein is CASRPREGELFF.

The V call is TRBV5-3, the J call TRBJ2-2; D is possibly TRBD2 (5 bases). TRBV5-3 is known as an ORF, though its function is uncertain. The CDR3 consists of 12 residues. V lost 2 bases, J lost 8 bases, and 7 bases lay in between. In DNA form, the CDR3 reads TGTGCCAGAAGCTTACGGGGTGGGGAGCTGTTTTTT. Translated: CARSLRGGELFF.

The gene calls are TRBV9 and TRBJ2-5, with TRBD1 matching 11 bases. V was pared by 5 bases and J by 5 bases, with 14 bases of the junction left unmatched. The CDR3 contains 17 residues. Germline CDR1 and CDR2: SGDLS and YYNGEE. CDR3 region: CASSGLSGTGGSETQYF. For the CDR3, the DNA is TGTGCCAGCAGTGGTTTGAGTGGGACAGGGGGGTCGGAGACCCAGTACTTC. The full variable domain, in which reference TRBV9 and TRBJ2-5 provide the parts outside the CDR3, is DSGVTQTPKHLITATGQRVTLRCSPRSGDLSVYWYQQSLDQGLQFLIQYYNGEERAKGNILERFSAQQFPDLHSELNLSSLELGDSALYFCASSGLSGTGGSETQYFGPGTRLLVL.

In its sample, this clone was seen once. The CDR3 reads CATSDGGWTSGPDTQYF. The CDR3 coding sequence is TGTGCCACCAGTGATGGAGGGTGGACTAGCGGGCCAGATACGCAGTATTTT. The chain uses TRBV24-1 and TRBJ2-3, with 11 nucleotides matching TRBD2. Germline-derived CDR1 and CDR2 are KGHDR and SFDVKD. Trimming took 3 bases from V and 4 from J; bases not matched to a gene: 8. CDR3 length equals 17 residues.

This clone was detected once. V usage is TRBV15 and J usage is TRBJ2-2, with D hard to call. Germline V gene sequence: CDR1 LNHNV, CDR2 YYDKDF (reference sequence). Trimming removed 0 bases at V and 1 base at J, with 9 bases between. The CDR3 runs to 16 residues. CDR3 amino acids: CATSRDYPGNTGELFF. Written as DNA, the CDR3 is TGTGCCACCAGCAGAGATTACCCAGGGAACACCGGGGAGCTGTTTTTT.

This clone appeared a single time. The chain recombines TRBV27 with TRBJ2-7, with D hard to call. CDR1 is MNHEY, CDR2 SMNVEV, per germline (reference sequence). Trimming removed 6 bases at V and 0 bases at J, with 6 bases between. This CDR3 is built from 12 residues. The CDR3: CASSRNSYEQYF. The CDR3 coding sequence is TGTGCCAGCAGCCGTAACTCCTACGAGCAGTACTTC.

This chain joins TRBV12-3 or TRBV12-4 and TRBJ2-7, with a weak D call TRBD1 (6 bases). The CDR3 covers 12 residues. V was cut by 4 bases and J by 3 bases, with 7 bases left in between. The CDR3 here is CASSWDNYEQYF. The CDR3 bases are TGTGCCAGCAGTTGGGACAACTACGAGCAGTACTTC.

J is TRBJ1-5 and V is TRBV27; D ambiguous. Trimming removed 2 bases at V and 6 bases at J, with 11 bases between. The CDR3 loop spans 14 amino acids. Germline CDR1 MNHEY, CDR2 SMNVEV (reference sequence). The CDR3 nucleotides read TGTGCCAGCAGTTTAGCGATTTCTAGTCAGCCCCAGCATTTT. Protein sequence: CASSLAISSQPQHF.

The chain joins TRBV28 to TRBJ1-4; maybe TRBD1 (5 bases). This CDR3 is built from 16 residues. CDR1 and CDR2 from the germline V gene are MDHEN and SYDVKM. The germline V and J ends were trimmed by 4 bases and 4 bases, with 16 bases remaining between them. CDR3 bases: TGTGCCAGCAGTTCAGGGTTTCACCAAAGTAATGAAAAACTGTTTTTT. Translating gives CASSSGFHQSNEKLFF.

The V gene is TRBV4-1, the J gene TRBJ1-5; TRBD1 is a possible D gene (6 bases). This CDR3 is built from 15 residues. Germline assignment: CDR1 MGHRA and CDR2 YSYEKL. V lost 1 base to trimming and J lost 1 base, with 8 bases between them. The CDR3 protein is CASSQGTASNQPQHF. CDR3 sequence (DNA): TGCGCCAGCAGCCAAGGGACAGCCAGCAATCAGCCCCAGCATTTT.

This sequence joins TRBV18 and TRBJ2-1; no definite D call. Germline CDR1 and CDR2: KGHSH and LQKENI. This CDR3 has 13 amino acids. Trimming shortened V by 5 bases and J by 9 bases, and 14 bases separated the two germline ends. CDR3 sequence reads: CASSFDLGIEQFF. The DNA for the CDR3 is TGTGCCAGCTCATTCGACCTAGGAATTGAGCAGTTCTTC.

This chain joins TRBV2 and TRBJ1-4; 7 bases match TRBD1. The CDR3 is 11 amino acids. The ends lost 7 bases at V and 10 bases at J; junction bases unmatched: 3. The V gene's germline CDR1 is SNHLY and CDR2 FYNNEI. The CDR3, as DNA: TGTGCCAGCACGAACAGGGGAAAACTGTTTTTT. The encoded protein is CASTNRGKLFF. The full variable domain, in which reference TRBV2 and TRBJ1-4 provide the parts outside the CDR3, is EPEVTQTPSHQVTQMGQEVILRCVPISNHLYFYWYRQILGQKVEFLVSFYNNEISEKSEIFDDQFSVERPDGSNFTLKIRSTKLEDSAMYFCASTNRGKLFFGSGTQLSVL.

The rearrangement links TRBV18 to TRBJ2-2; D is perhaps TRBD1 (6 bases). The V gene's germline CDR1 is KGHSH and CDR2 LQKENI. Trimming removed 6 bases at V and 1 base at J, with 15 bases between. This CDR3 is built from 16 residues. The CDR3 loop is CASSPSWGQNTGELFF. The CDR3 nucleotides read TGTGCCAGCTCCCCTTCGTGGGGGCAGAACACCGGGGAGCTGTTTTTT.

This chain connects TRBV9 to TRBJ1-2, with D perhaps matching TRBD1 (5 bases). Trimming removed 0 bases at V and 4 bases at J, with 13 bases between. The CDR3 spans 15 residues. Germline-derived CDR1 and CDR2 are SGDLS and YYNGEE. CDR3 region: CASSVDWGQGYGYTF. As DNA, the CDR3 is TGTGCCAGCAGCGTAGATTGGGGTCAGGGCTATGGCTACACCTTC.

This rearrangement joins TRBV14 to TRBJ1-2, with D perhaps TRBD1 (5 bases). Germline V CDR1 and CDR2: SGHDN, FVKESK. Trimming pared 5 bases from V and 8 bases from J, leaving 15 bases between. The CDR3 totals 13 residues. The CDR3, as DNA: TGTGCCAGCAGCTCCCGTCAGGGAGGAGGCTACACCTTC. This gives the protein CASSSRQGGGYTF.

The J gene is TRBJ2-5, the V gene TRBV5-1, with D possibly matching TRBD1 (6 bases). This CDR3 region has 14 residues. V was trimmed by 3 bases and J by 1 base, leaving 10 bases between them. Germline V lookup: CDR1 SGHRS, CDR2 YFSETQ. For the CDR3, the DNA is TGCGCCAGCAGCTCAAAGGACAGCCAAGAGACCCAGTACTTC. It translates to CASSSKDSQETQYF.

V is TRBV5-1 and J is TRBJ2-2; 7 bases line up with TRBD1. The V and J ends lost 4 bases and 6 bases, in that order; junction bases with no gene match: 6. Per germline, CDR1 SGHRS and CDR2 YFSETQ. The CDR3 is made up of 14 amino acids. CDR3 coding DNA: TGCGCCAGCAGCGCGACAGGGTGGGCCGGGGAGCTGTTTTTT. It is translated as CASSATGWAGELFF.

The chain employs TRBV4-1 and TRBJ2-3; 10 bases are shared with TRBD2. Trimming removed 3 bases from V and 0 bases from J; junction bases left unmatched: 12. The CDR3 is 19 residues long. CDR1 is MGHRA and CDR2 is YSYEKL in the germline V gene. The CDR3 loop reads CASSQVLGTSGDSTDTQYF. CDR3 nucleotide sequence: TGCGCCAGCAGCCAGGTGTTAGGCACTAGCGGGGACAGCACAGATACGCAGTATTTT.

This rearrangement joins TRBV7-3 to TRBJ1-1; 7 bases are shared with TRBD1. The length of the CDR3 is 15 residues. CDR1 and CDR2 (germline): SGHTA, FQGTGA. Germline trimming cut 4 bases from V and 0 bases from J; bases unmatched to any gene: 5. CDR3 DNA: TGTGCCAGCAGCTCCCGGACAGGTTTGAACACTGAAGCTTTCTTT. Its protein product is CASSSRTGLNTEAFF.

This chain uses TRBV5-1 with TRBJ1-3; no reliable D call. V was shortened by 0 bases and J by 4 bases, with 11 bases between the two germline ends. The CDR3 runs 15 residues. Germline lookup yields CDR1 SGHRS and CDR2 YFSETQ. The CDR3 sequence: CASSLDQVSGNTIYF. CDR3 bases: TGCGCCAGCAGCTTGGACCAGGTTTCCGGAAACACCATATATTTT.

This CDR3 is CAWSTSGSAGEKLFF. The CDR3 DNA reads TGTGCCTGGAGTACTTCAGGGTCTGCTGGTGAAAAACTGTTTTTT. This chain connects TRBV30 to TRBJ1-4; TRBD1 might be the D (5 bases). The CDR3 extends over 15 amino acids. Trimming cost V 2 bases and J 7 bases, with 17 bases left between them. CDR1 is GTSNPN and CDR2 is SVGIG in the germline V gene (reference sequence).

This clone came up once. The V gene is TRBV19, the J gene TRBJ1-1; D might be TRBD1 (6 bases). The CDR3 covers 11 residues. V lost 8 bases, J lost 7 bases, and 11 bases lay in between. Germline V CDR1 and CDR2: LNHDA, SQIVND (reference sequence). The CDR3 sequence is CASSPGVEAFF. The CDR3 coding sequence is TGTGCCAGTTCCCCAGGGGTTGAAGCTTTCTTT.

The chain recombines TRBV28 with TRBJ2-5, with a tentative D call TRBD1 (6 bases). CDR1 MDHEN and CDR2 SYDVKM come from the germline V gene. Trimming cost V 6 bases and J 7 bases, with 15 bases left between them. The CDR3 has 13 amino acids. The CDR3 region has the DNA TGTGCCAGCAGCCTAGGGGGAGAGGGGACCCAGTACTTC. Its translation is CASSLGGEGTQYF.

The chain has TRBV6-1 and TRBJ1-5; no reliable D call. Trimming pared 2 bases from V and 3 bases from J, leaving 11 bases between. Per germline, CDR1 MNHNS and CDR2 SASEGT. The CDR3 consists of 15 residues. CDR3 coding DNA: TGTGCCAGCAGTGAATGGGCAGCCTTCAATCAGCCCCAGCATTTT. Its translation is CASSEWAAFNQPQHF.

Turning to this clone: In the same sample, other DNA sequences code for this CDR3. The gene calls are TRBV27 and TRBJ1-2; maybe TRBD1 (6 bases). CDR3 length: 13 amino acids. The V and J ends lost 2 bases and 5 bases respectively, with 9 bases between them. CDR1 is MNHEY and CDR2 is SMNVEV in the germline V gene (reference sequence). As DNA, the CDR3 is TGTGCCAGCAGTTTAGGGGGCGCATATGGCTACACCTTC. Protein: CASSLGGAYGYTF.